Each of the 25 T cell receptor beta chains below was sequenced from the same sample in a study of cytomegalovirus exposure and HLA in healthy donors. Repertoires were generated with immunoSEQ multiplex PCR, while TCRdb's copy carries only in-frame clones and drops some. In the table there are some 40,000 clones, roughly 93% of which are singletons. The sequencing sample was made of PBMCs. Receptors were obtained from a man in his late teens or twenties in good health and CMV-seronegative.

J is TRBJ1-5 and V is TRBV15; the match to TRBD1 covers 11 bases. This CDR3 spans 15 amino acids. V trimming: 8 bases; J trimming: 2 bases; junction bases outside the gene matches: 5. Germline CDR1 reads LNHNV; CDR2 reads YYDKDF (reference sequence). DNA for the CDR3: TGTGCCACCCGGACAGGGGGCTTGGGCAATCAGCCCCAGCATTTT. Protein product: CATRTGGLGNQPQHF.

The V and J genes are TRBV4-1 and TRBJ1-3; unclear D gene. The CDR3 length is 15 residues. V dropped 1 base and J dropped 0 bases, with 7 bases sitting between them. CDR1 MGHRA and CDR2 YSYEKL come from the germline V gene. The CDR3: CASSQAPSSGNTIYF. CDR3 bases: TGCGCCAGCAGCCAAGCCCCTAGCTCTGGAAACACCATATATTTT.

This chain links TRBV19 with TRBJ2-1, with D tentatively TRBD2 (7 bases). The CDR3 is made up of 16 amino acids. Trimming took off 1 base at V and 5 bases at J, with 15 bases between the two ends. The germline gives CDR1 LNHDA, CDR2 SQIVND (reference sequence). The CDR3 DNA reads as TGTGCCAGTAGTATAGTGGCGAGGGGGGGGGACAATGAGCAGTTCTTC. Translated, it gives CASSIVARGGDNEQFF.

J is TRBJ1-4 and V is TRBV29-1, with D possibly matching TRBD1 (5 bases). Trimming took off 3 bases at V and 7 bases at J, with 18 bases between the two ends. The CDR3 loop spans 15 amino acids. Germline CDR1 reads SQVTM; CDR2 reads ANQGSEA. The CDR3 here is CSVEKGQGGGEKLFF. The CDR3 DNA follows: TGCAGCGTTGAGAAAGGGCAGGGAGGAGGTGAAAAACTGTTTTTT.

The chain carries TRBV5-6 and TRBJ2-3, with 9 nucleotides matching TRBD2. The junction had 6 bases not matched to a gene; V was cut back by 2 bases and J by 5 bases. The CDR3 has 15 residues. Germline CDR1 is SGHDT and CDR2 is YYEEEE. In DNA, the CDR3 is TGTGCCAGCAGCTTAATTAGCGGGAGTGGAGATACGCAGTATTTT. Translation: CASSLISGSGDTQYF.

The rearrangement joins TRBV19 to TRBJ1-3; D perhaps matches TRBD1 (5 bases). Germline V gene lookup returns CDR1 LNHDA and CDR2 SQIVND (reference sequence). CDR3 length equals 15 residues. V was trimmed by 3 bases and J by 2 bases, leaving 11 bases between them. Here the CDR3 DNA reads TGTGCCAGTAGTATCCTGCCAGGGACTGGAAACACCATATATTTT. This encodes CASSILPGTGNTIYF.

The CDR3 DNA is TGTGCCAGCAGCTTTAGCGGGGATGGGGCTCCGTATGGTGAGCAGTTCTTC. Translating it yields CASSFSGDGAPYGEQFF. V and J are TRBV5-8 and TRBJ2-1, with 8 nucleotides matching TRBD2. The CDR3 totals 17 residues. Looked up from germline, CDR1 is SGHTS and CDR2 is YDEGEE. With 2 bases clipped from V and 9 bases from J, the junction kept 16 bases outside the gene matches.

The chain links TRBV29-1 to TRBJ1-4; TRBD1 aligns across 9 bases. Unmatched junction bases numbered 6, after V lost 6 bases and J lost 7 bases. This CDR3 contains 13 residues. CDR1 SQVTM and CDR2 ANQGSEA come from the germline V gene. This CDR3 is CSVSGQGGEKLFF. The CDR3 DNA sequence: TGCAGCGTATCGGGACAGGGAGGTGAAAAACTGTTTTTT.

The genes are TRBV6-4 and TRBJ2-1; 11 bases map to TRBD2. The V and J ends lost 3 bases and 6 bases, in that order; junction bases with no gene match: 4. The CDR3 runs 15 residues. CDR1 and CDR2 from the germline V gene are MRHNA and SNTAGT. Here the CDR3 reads CASSELAGGSNEQFF. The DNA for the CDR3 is TGTGCCAGCAGTGAGCTAGCGGGAGGTTCCAATGAGCAGTTCTTC.

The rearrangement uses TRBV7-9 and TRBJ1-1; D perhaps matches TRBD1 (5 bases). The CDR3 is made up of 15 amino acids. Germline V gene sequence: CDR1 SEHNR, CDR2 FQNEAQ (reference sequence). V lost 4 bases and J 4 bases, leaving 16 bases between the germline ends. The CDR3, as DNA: TGTGCCAGCAGCTCCATGGGACTGGGGGGCACTGAAGCTTTCTTT. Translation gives CASSSMGLGGTEAFF. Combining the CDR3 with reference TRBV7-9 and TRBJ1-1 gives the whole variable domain DTGVSQNPRHKITKRGQNVTFRCDPISEHNRLYWYRQTLGQGPEFLTYFQNEAQLEKSRLLSDRFSAERPKGSFSTLEIQRTEQGDSAMYLCASSSMGLGGTEAFFGQGTRLTVV.

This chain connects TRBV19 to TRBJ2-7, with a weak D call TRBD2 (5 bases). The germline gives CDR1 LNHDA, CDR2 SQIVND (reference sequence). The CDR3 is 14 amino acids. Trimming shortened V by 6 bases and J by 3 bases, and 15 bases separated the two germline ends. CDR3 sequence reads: CASSGVGPFYEQYF. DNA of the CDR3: TGTGCCAGTAGCGGGGTCGGTCCCTTCTACGAGCAGTACTTC.

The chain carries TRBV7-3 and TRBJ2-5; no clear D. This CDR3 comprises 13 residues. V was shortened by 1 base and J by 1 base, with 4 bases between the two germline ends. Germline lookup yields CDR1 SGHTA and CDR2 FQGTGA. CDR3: CASSLRSQETQYF. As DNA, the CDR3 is TGTGCCAGCAGCTTAAGGAGCCAAGAGACCCAGTACTTC. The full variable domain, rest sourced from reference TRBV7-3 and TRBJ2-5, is GAGVSQTPSNKVTEKGKYVELRCDPISGHTALYWYRQSLGQGPEFLIYFQGTGAADDSGLPNDRFFAVRPEGSVSTLKIQRTERGDSAVYLCASSLRSQETQYFGPGTRLLVL.

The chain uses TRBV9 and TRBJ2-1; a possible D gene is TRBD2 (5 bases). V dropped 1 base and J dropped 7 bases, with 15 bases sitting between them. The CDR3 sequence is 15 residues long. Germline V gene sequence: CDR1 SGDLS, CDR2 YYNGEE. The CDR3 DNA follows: TGTGCCAGCAGCGTAACTAGTTCCCAAATGAATGAGCAGTTCTTC. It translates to CASSVTSSQMNEQFF.

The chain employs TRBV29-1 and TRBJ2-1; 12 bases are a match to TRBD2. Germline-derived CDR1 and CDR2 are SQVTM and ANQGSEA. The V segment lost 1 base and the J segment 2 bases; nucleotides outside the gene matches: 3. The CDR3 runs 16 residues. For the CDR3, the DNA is TGCAGCGTTGAAGGGACTAGCGGGGCGGCCTACAATGAGCAGTTCTTC. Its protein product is CSVEGTSGAAYNEQFF.

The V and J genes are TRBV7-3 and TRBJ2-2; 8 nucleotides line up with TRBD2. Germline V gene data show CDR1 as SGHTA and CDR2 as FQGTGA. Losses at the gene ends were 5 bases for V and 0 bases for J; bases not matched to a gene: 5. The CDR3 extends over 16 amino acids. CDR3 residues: CASSRAGAPNTGELFF. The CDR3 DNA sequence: TGTGCCAGCAGCAGAGCGGGGGCCCCGAACACCGGGGAGCTGTTTTTT.

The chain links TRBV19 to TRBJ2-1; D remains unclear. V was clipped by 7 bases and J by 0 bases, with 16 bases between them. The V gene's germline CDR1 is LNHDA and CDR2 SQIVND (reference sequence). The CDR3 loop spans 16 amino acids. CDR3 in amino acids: CASTSNSRSSYNEQFF. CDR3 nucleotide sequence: TGTGCCAGTACTAGTAATAGCCGGAGCTCCTACAATGAGCAGTTCTTC.

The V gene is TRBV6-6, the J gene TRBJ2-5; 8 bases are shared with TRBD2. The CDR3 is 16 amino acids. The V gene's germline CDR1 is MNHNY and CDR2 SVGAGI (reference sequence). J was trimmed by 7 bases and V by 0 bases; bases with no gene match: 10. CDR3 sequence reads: CASSYSNQRENRTQYF. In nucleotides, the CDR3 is TGTGCCAGCAGTTACTCGAATCAGCGGGAGAATCGGACCCAGTACTTC.

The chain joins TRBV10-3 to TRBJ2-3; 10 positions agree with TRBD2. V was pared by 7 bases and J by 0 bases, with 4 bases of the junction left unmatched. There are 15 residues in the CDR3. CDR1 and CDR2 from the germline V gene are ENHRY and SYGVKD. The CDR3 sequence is CAITTTSGSTDTQYF. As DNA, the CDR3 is TGTGCCATCACCACGACTAGCGGGAGCACAGATACGCAGTATTTT.

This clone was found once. This CDR3 reads CASSLTLQGKYGYTF. The CDR3 coding sequence is TGTGCCAGCAGCCTAACATTACAGGGGAAATATGGCTACACCTTC. The chain links TRBV9 to TRBJ1-2, with 7 bases lining up with TRBD1. The CDR3 runs to 15 residues. Germline V CDR1 and CDR2: SGDLS, YYNGEE. The J segment lost 5 bases and the V segment lost 4 bases, leaving 11 bases of the junction unmatched.

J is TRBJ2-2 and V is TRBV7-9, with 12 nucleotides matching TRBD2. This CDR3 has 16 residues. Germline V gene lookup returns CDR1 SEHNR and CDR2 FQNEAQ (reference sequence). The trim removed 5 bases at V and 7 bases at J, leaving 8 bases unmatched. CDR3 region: CASSPTSGRMDGELFF. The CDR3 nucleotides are TGTGCCAGCAGCCCGACTAGCGGGAGAATGGACGGGGAGCTGTTTTTT.

As DNA, the CDR3 is TGTGCCAGCAGCTTATCTGTGGGGAGCCACGAGCAGTACTTC. As protein: CASSLSVGSHEQYF. V and J are TRBV7-9 and TRBJ2-7; TRBD2 is a possible D gene (5 bases). The CDR3 covers 14 residues. Trimming shortened V by 2 bases and J by 5 bases, and 13 bases separated the two germline ends. Germline V gives CDR1 SEHNR, CDR2 FQNEAQ (reference sequence).

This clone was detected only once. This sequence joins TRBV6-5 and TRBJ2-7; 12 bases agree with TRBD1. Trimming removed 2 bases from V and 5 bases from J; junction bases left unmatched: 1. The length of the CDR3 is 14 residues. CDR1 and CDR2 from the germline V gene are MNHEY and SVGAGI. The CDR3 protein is CASSYGTGGHEQYF. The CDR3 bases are TGTGCCAGCAGTTACGGGACAGGGGGCCACGAGCAGTACTTC.

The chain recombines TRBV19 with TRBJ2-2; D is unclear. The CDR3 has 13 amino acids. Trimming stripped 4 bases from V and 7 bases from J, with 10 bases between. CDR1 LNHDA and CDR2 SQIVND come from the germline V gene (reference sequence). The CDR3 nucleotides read TGTGCCAGTAGTACCCGCCTGAGCGGGGAGCTGTTTTTT. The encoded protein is CASSTRLSGELFF.

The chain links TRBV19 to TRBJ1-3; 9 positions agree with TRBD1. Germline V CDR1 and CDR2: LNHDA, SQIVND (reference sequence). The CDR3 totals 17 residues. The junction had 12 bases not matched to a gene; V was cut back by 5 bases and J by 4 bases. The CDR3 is CASSRSRDRVRGNTIYF. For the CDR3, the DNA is TGTGCCAGTAGTCGGTCCCGGGACAGGGTGCGAGGAAACACCATATATTTT. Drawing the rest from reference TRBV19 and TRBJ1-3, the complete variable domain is DGGITQSPKYLFRKEGQNVTLSCEQNLNHDAMYWYRQDPGQGLRLIYYSQIVNDFQKGDIAEGYSVSREKKESFPLTVTSAQKNPTAFYLCASSRSRDRVRGNTIYFGEGSWLTVV.

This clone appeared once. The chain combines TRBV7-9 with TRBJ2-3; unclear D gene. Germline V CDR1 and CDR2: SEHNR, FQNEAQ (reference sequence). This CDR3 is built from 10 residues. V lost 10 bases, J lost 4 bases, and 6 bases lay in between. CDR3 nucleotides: TGTGCCACGTACTCAGATACGCAGTATTTT. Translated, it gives CATYSDTQYF.